The 20 T cell receptor beta chains below were found in one sample sequenced in a study of blood T cell repertoires in COVID-19. TCRdb's copy holds only in-frame clones and misses some; the assay was immunoSEQ multiplex PCR. The table has 110,000 to 150,000 clones, over 75% seen once; the top ten hold approximately 3%. Specimen: peripheral blood. These receptors originate from a woman aged 55 to 70 with active COVID-19.

J is TRBJ2-7 and V is TRBV28; 8 bases map to TRBD1. Germline-derived CDR1 and CDR2 are MDHEN and SYDVKM. The CDR3 totals 17 residues. The trim removed 3 bases at V and 3 bases at J, leaving 13 bases unmatched. Here the CDR3 reads CASSFDARDRPNYEQYF. The DNA of the CDR3 is TGTGCCAGCAGTTTCGACGCCCGGGACAGGCCCAACTACGAGCAGTACTTC.

The rearrangement links TRBV19 to TRBJ1-1, with a possible D match to TRBD1 (6 bases). V gave up 4 bases and J gave up 4 bases, with 13 bases separating them. The length of the CDR3 is 14 residues. Looked up from germline, CDR1 is LNHDA and CDR2 is SQIVND (reference sequence). CDR3 DNA: TGTGCCAGTAGTAGGACAGCGGGAGGCACTGAAGCTTTCTTT. Protein: CASSRTAGGTEAFF.

The J gene is TRBJ2-5, the V gene TRBV28; TRBD1 aligns across 12 bases. Unmatched junction bases numbered 12, after V lost 5 bases and J lost 5 bases. The V gene's germline CDR1 is MDHEN and CDR2 SYDVKM. The CDR3 covers 17 residues. The CDR3 region is CASSTPRDRGLGETQYF. CDR3 DNA sequence: TGTGCCAGCAGTACCCCCAGGGACAGGGGGCTGGGGGAGACCCAGTACTTC.

V usage is TRBV2 and J usage is TRBJ2-3; 7 nucleotides align to TRBD1. V shed 3 bases, J shed 2 bases, and the junction held 5 bases outside the gene matches. This CDR3 has 15 residues. The V gene's germline CDR1 is SNHLY and CDR2 FYNNEI. The CDR3 spells CASSDTGTATDTQYF. The CDR3 region has the DNA TGTGCCAGCAGTGATACCGGGACAGCCACAGATACGCAGTATTTT.

The rearrangement joins TRBV7-9 to TRBJ2-7; the D gene is possibly TRBD2 (6 bases). The CDR3 has 14 amino acids. V was trimmed by 5 bases and J by 4 bases, leaving 15 bases between them. Per germline, CDR1 SEHNR and CDR2 FQNEAQ (reference sequence). CDR3 in DNA: TGTGCCAGCAGCGATACCGGGACTTCTTACGAGCAGTACTTC. It is translated as CASSDTGTSYEQYF.

The rearrangement uses TRBV5-6 and TRBJ2-7; 7 positions agree with TRBD1. Germline loops: CDR1 SGHDT, CDR2 YYEEEE. This CDR3 comprises 15 residues. Trimming cost V 4 bases and J 3 bases; bases outside gene matches: 10. The CDR3 DNA sequence: TGTGCCAGCAGCCTTGACCAGACAGGGTTCTACGAGCAGTACTTC. It encodes CASSLDQTGFYEQYF.

The sample holds a few counts of this clone. The rearrangement uses TRBV27 and TRBJ2-7; TRBD2 matches at 14 bases. The junction had 14 bases not matched to a gene; V was cut back by 7 bases and J by 12 bases. The CDR3 contains 15 residues. Germline lookup yields CDR1 MNHEY and CDR2 SMNVEV (reference sequence). CDR3 coding DNA: TGTGCCAGCACAAGGACAGGGGGACTAGCGGGAGACCGGTACTTC. This encodes CASTRTGGLAGDRYF.

The chain links TRBV7-9 to TRBJ2-2; tentative D call: TRBD2 (5 bases). CDR3 size: 17 residues. Germline V lookup: CDR1 SEHNR, CDR2 FQNEAQ (reference sequence). The V gene lost 4 bases and the J gene lost 5 bases, with 20 bases spanning the gap. The CDR3 DNA sequence: TGTGCCAGCAGCTCATTCCGGGAAGAACATCTGACCGGGGAGCTGTTTTTT. Its protein is CASSSFREEHLTGELFF.

The V gene is TRBV18, the J gene TRBJ2-1, with D unclear. The CDR3 runs 11 residues. Trimming removed 3 bases from V and 10 bases from J, with 7 bases in between. Germline CDR1 reads KGHSH; CDR2 reads LQKENI. CDR3 nucleotides: TGTGCCAGCTCACCTGTCCAGGAGCAGTTCTTC. Encoded protein: CASSPVQEQFF.

This sequence joins TRBV28 and TRBJ2-7; weak D call: TRBD2 (6 bases). V was trimmed by 6 bases and J by 0 bases, leaving 21 bases between them. CDR1 and CDR2 (germline): MDHEN, SYDVKM. The CDR3 is 17 residues long. CDR3 sequence: CASRSPWRGYSSYEQYF. In nucleotides, the CDR3 is TGTGCCAGCAGAAGTCCGTGGCGGGGCTATAGCTCCTACGAGCAGTACTTC.

The chain carries TRBV5-1 and TRBJ1-2; possible D gene TRBD1, 6 bases. The CDR3 runs to 15 residues. V shed 4 bases and J shed 4 bases, with 17 bases lying between them. Looked up from germline, CDR1 is SGHRS and CDR2 is YFSETQ. CDR3 coding DNA: TGCGCCAGCAGCGGAGCAGGGGATGCGTTCTATGGCTACACCTTC. Encoded protein: CASSGAGDAFYGYTF.

Of note for this clone: Sequence at one end of the junction differs from germline and may be a read error. This rearrangement joins TRBV7-7 to TRBJ2-5; 7 nucleotides align to TRBD1. The CDR3 covers 16 residues. In germline, CDR1 is SSHAT, CDR2 FNYEAQ (reference sequence). The CDR3 loop reads CASSLDGSGGGETQYF. The DNA of the CDR3 is TGTGCTAGCAGCTTAGATGGCTCAGGGGGTGGAGAGACCCAGTACTTC.

The V and J genes are TRBV6-5 and TRBJ2-5; 7 positions agree with TRBD1. With V trimmed by 0 bases and J by 4 bases, 5 bases remained unmatched. CDR1 is MNHEY and CDR2 is SVGAGI in the germline V gene. The CDR3 runs 15 residues. CDR3 sequence: CASSYSVNRGETQYF. The CDR3 region has the DNA TGTGCCAGCAGTTACTCTGTGAACAGGGGAGAGACCCAGTACTTC.

This chain connects TRBV28 to TRBJ2-3; 7 positions match TRBD2. V shed 11 bases, J shed 2 bases, and the junction held 7 bases outside the gene matches. The CDR3 has 13 amino acids. Germline values: CDR1 MDHEN, CDR2 SYDVKM. In nucleotides, the CDR3 is TGTGCCTGGGCTAGCGGATACACAGATACGCAGTATTTT. As protein: CAWASGYTDTQYF.

V is TRBV7-9 and J is TRBJ1-6, with unresolved D. The germline CDR1 and CDR2 sequences are SEHNR and FQNEAQ (reference sequence). The V and J ends lost 3 bases and 6 bases respectively, with 9 bases between them. The CDR3 is 14 amino acids. DNA of the CDR3: TGTGCCAGCAGCTTTGGAGACGGTAATTCACCCCTCCACTTT. Encoded protein: CASSFGDGNSPLHF.

The chain combines TRBV10-3 with TRBJ2-1, with D possibly being TRBD2 (6 bases). There are 13 residues in the CDR3. CDR1 and CDR2 from the germline V gene are ENHRY and SYGVKD. V dropped 7 bases and J dropped 6 bases, with 13 bases sitting between them. As DNA, the CDR3 is TGTGCCATCACCGGCGGGATCGGCAATGAGCAGTTCTTC. Its translation is CAITGGIGNEQFF.

The V and J genes are TRBV28 and TRBJ1-2, with D perhaps matching TRBD1 (5 bases). Germline CDR1 reads MDHEN; CDR2 reads SYDVKM. This CDR3 comprises 12 residues. With 7 bases removed from V and 8 bases from J, the gap between germline ends came to 14 bases. The CDR3 DNA reads as TGTGCCAGCAATTTCCAGGGCGGCGGCTACACCTTC. It specifies CASNFQGGGYTF.

V and J are TRBV7-2 and TRBJ2-5, with TRBD2 identical over 11 bases. Germline V gives CDR1 SGHTA, CDR2 FQGNSA. The CDR3 is 14 amino acids. V lost 5 bases and J lost 8; bases outside the gene matches: 7. DNA of the CDR3: TGTGCCAGCAGCCCCCAGACTAGCGGGGTAACCCAGTACTTC. Its translation is CASSPQTSGVTQYF.

The table lists this clone with a count of one. The gene calls are TRBV4-2 and TRBJ2-3; 7 bases match TRBD2. This CDR3 spans 14 amino acids. J lost 4 bases, V lost 2 bases, and 3 bases had no gene match. The germline V gene encodes CDR1 LGHNA and CDR2 YNFKEQ. In DNA form, the CDR3 reads TGTGCCAGCAGCCAACCACTAGCGCCAGATACGCAGTATTTT. Translation gives CASSQPLAPDTQYF.

The chain is built from TRBV10-3 and TRBJ2-7, with TRBD2 matching over 12 bases. CDR3 length: 17 residues. Trimming at V came to 3 bases and at J to 2 bases, leaving 8 bases not matched to a gene. Germline V gene data show CDR1 as ENHRY and CDR2 as SYGVKD. The CDR3 sequence is CAISDQIGTSGPYEQYF. CDR3 nucleotide sequence: TGTGCCATCAGTGACCAGATCGGGACTAGCGGGCCCTACGAGCAGTACTTC.